The 8 T cell receptor beta chains listed next were all sequenced from one sample in a study of blood T cell repertoires in COVID-19. The method was immunoSEQ multiplex PCR; TCRdb's version includes in-frame clones alone and lacks a portion of them. The table lists 170,000 or so clones, around nine tenths of them singletons. The material sequenced was peripheral blood. The receptors derive from a woman younger than 35 who had recovered from COVID-19.

This chain connects TRBV10-3 to TRBJ2-7; D is uncertain. The CDR3 has 11 residues. V was trimmed by 10 bases and J by 4 bases, leaving 11 bases between them. Germline V gene data show CDR1 as ENHRY and CDR2 as SYGVKD. The CDR3, as DNA: TGTGCCACCGGTCAGGTATACGAGCAGTACTTC. Translating gives CATGQVYEQYF.

The chain recombines TRBV6-6 with TRBJ1-2; 7 bases agree with TRBD1. CDR3 length: 13 amino acids. The trim removed 6 bases at V and 8 bases at J, leaving 9 bases unmatched. Germline V gene sequence: CDR1 MNHNY, CDR2 SVGAGI (reference sequence). The DNA of the CDR3 is TGTGCCAGCAGCCCAAACAGGGGTGAGGGCTACACCTTC. Its protein product is CASSPNRGEGYTF.

The V and J genes are TRBV7-9 and TRBJ1-2, with TRBD1 identical over 9 bases. CDR1 and CDR2 from the germline V gene are SEHNR and FQNEAQ (reference sequence). CDR3 length equals 12 residues. V was pared by 11 bases and J by 3 bases, with 4 bases of the junction left unmatched. The CDR3 DNA follows: TGTGCCGGGGACAGGGCGGACTATGGCTACACCTTC. It is translated as CAGDRADYGYTF.

V and J are TRBV7-2 and TRBJ2-3; 9 bases agree with TRBD2. The CDR3 is made up of 16 amino acids. The V gene's germline CDR1 is SGHTA and CDR2 FQGNSA. With 6 bases clipped from V and 7 bases from J, the junction kept 14 bases outside the gene matches. Here the CDR3 DNA reads TGTGCCAGCAGTAGGAGTAGCGGGAGCGCCCATAATACGCAGTATTTT. Translated: CASSRSSGSAHNTQYF. Drawing the rest from reference TRBV7-2 and TRBJ2-3, the complete variable domain is GAGVSQSPSNKVTEKGKDVELRCDPISGHTALYWYRQSLGQGLEFLIYFQGNSAPDKSGLPSDRFSAERTGGSVSTLTIQRTQQEDSAVYLCASSRSSGSAHNTQYFGPGTRLTVL.

This chain connects TRBV6-5 to TRBJ2-1; 10 bases map to TRBD1. CDR1 and CDR2 (germline): MNHEY, SVGAGI. The V segment lost 4 bases and the J segment 4 bases; nucleotides outside the gene matches: 7. This CDR3 is 16 amino acids long. The CDR3 here is CASSFAGTGVYNEQFF. The CDR3 DNA reads TGTGCCAGCAGTTTCGCCGGGACAGGGGTTTACAATGAGCAGTTCTTC.

The gene calls are TRBV2 and TRBJ1-6; D is possibly TRBD1 (6 bases). The length of the CDR3 is 16 residues. Trimming removed 3 bases at V and 7 bases at J, with 16 bases between. Germline V lookup: CDR1 SNHLY, CDR2 FYNNEI. The CDR3 reads CASSDETGPGNSPLHF. CDR3 bases: TGTGCCAGCAGTGATGAGACAGGTCCGGGGAATTCACCCCTCCACTTT.

This clone was found once. The gene calls are TRBV5-6 and TRBJ1-1, with 9 bases that match TRBD1. Germline lookup yields CDR1 SGHDT and CDR2 YYEEEE. This CDR3 has 14 amino acids. The trim removed 4 bases at V and 4 bases at J, leaving 5 bases unmatched. CDR3 sequence (DNA): TGTGCCAGCAGCACAGGGGGCCTGATCACTGAAGCTTTCTTT. Protein sequence: CASSTGGLITEAFF.

Comments on this clone: Compared with germline, one end of the junction differs, possibly owing to a read error. V and J are TRBV7-7 and TRBJ2-2; 10 positions agree with TRBD2. The CDR3 has 20 amino acids. Per the germline V gene, CDR1 is SSHAT and CDR2 is FNYEAQ (reference sequence). The CDR3 reads CASSFRLTQGTSEFGGELFF. The CDR3 bases are TGTGCTAGCAGCTTTCGGCTCACTCAAGGGACTAGCGAATTTGGCGGGGAGCTGTTTTTT. The full variable domain, completed using reference TRBV7-7 and TRBJ2-2, is GAGVSQSPRYKVTKRGQDVTLRCDPISSHATLYWYQQALGQGPEFLTYFNYEAQPDKSGLPSDRFSAERPEGSISTLTIQRTEQRDSAMYRCASSFRLTQGTSEFGGELFFGEGSRLTVL.